Following are 13 T cell receptor beta chains from one sample sequenced in a study of blood T cell repertoires in COVID-19. Clones were sequenced by immunoSEQ multiplex PCR, and TCRdb holds only the in-frame ones, with some missing. The sample has approximately 190,000 clones; roughly 84% are singletons. The sample comprised peripheral blood. The receptors derive from a human donor in a cohort sampled during active COVID-19.

The chain carries TRBV5-1 and TRBJ2-2; D gene ambiguous. Per germline, CDR1 SGHRS and CDR2 YFSETQ. The CDR3 length is 14 residues. V was pared by 1 base and J by 2 bases, with 6 bases between. This CDR3 reads CASSLSRNTGELFF. Here the CDR3 DNA reads TGCGCCAGCAGCTTGTCGCGAAACACCGGGGAGCTGTTTTTT.

V and J are TRBV24-1 and TRBJ1-1, with 9 bases that match TRBD1. The length of the CDR3 is 14 residues. The germline gives CDR1 KGHDR, CDR2 SFDVKD. Losses at the gene ends were 7 bases for V and 6 bases for J; bases not matched to a gene: 8. The CDR3 region is CATSAGTGTPEAFF. The CDR3 DNA is TGTGCCACCAGCGCAGGGACAGGGACGCCTGAAGCTTTCTTT.

Details on this clone: The junction differs from germline at one of its ends, possibly a read error. This chain connects TRBV3-1 (or the pseudogene TRBV3-2) to TRBJ2-1; D is possibly TRBD1 (6 bases). CDR3 length: 12 amino acids. Germline V gene lookup returns CDR1 LGHDT and CDR2 YNNKEL (reference sequence). CDR3 amino acids: CASSQGDRDMVF. CDR3 bases: TGTGCCAGCAGCCAAGGAGATCGGGACATGGTCTTC.

The chain couples TRBV6-5 to TRBJ1-2; 7 bases line up with TRBD1. This CDR3 is 13 amino acids long. Germline CDR1 reads MNHEY; CDR2 reads SVGAGI. With 5 bases clipped from V and 8 bases from J, the junction kept 8 bases outside the gene matches. The chain's CDR3 is CASSPTGSQGYTF. In DNA form, the CDR3 reads TGTGCCAGCAGTCCGACAGGGTCGCAGGGCTACACCTTC.

The gene calls are TRBV6-5 and TRBJ2-3, with 8 nucleotides matching TRBD2. Germline loops: CDR1 MNHEY, CDR2 SVGAGI. The V and J ends lost 6 bases and 3 bases, in that order; junction bases with no gene match: 8. The CDR3 sequence is 15 residues long. CDR3 amino acids: CASRLAGFGTDTQYF. DNA for the CDR3: TGTGCCAGCAGGCTAGCGGGTTTTGGGACAGATACGCAGTATTTT.

The CDR3 nucleotides read TGTGCCAGTAGTATAGTGCGGGACAATGAGCAGTTCTTC. Translated, it gives CASSIVRDNEQFF. V is TRBV19 and J is TRBJ2-1; D perhaps matches TRBD2 (5 bases). The CDR3 sequence is 13 residues long. The germline V gene has CDR1 LNHDA and CDR2 SQIVND (reference sequence). Deletions cut 1 base from V and 5 bases from J, with 6 bases between.

CDR3 coding DNA: TGTGCCACCAGTGATGAGTACGAGCAGTACTTC. Amino acids: CATSDEYEQYF. This rearrangement joins TRBV24-1 to TRBJ2-7; D unclear. V lost 3 bases and J 4 bases, leaving 3 bases between the germline ends. From germline, CDR1 is KGHDR and CDR2 SFDVKD. This CDR3 contains 11 residues.

The chain links TRBV28 to TRBJ2-7, with D possibly matching TRBD1 (6 bases). Per germline, CDR1 MDHEN and CDR2 SYDVKM. Trimming removed 10 bases from V and 5 bases from J, with 27 bases in between. This CDR3 is 16 amino acids long. This CDR3 is CATTRGGPRKGNEQYF. The CDR3 DNA reads as TGTGCCACCACTCGAGGGGGACCCCGTAAGGGGAACGAGCAGTACTTC.

The sample holds a few counts of this clone. A read error may account for a junction end that differs from germline. The chain joins TRBV3-1 (or the pseudogene TRBV3-2) to TRBJ2-1; D may be TRBD2 (6 bases). Germline lookup yields CDR1 LGHDT and CDR2 YNNKEL (reference sequence). The CDR3 is 11 residues long. CDR3 sequence (DNA): TGTGCCAGCAGCCGAGCGGGTGAGAGGATCTTC. Translating gives CASSRAGERIF.

The gene calls are TRBV5-1 and TRBJ1-5; TRBD1 matches at 9 bases. The CDR3 runs to 15 residues. CDR1 is SGHRS and CDR2 is YFSETQ in the germline V gene. Trimming took 0 bases from V and 4 from J; bases not matched to a gene: 2. CDR3 amino acids: CASSLEGTGNQPQHF. CDR3 in DNA: TGCGCCAGCAGCTTGGAAGGGACAGGGAATCAGCCCCAGCATTTT.

This sequence joins TRBV6-2 or TRBV6-3 and TRBJ1-3; tentative D call: TRBD1 (6 bases). Germline-derived CDR1 and CDR2 are MNHEY and SVGEGT. V lost 2 bases and J lost 0, with 14 bases in between. There are 17 residues in the CDR3. CDR3 in DNA: TGTGCCAGCAGTTACCGGCAGGGGAGATACTCTGGAAACACCATATATTTT. It yields the protein CASSYRQGRYSGNTIYF.

This clone was detected only a few times. This sequence joins TRBV25-1 and TRBJ2-5; 7 bases match TRBD2. Per germline, CDR1 MGHDK and CDR2 SYGVNS. The V and J ends lost 1 base and 4 bases, in that order; junction bases with no gene match: 3. This CDR3 contains 14 residues. CDR3 DNA sequence: TGTGCCAGCAGTGAATGGGGAGGGCTAGAGACCCAGTACTTC. It codes for CASSEWGGLETQYF.

The chain carries TRBV2 and TRBJ1-1; a possible D gene is TRBD1 (5 bases). CDR3 length equals 14 residues. The ends were cut back, 5 bases at V and 7 bases at J, with 17 bases in the middle. Germline CDR1 SNHLY, CDR2 FYNNEI. CDR3 nucleotide sequence: TGTGCCAGCAGTATGGGGCAGGGTAAGGGTGAAGCTTTCTTT. It yields the protein CASSMGQGKGEAFF.